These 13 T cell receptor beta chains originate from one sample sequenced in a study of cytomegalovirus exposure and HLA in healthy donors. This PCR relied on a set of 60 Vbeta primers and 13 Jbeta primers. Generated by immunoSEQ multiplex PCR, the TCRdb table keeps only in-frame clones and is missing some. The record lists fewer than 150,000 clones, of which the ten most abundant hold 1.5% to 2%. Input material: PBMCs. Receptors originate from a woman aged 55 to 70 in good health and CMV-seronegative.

CDR3 coding DNA: TGTGCCAGCAGTTTGGGGGGTAACTATGGCTACACCTTC. Translating it yields CASSLGGNYGYTF. V gene TRBV28 combines with J gene TRBJ1-2; D may be TRBD1 (5 bases). Per the germline V gene, CDR1 is MDHEN and CDR2 is SYDVKM. The CDR3 is made up of 13 amino acids. The V gene lost 3 bases and the J gene lost 1 base, with 6 bases spanning the gap.

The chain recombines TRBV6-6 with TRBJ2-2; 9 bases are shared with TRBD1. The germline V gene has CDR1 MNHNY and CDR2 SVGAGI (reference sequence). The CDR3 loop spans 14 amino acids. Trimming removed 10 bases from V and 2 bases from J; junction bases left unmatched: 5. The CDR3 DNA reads TGTGCCATTCCGGGACAGGGTAACACCGGGGAGCTGTTTTTT. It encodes CAIPGQGNTGELFF.

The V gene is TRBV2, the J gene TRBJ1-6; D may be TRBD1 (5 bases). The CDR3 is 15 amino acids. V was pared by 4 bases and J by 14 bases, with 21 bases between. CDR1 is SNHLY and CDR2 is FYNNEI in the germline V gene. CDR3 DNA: TGTGCCAGCAGTGCTCAGTCGGGAGACCAAGGGGCCCTCCACTTT. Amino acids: CASSAQSGDQGALHF.

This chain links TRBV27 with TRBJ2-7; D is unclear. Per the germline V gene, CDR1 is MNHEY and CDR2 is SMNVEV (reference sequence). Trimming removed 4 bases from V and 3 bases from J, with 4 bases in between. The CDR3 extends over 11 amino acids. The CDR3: CASSSRYEQYF. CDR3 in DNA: TGTGCCAGCAGTTCTCGCTACGAGCAGTACTTC.

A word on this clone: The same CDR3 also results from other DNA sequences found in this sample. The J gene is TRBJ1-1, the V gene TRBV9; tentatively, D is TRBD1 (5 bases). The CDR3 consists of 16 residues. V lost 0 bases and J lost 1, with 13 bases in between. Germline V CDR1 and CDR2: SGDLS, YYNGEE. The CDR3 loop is CASSVVRGRGNTEAFF. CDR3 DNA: TGTGCCAGCAGCGTAGTTCGGGGGAGAGGGAACACTGAAGCTTTCTTT.

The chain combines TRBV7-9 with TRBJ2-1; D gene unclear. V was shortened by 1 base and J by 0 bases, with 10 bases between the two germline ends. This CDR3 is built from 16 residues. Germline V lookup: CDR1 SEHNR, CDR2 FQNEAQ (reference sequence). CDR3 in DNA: TGTGCCAGCAGCTTAGACGGGTACGGCTCCTACAATGAGCAGTTCTTC. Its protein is CASSLDGYGSYNEQFF.

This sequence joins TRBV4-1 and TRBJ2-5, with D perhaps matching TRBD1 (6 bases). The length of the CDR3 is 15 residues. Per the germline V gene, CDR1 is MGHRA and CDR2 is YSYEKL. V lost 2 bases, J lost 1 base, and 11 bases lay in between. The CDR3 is CASSQYGQSQETQYF. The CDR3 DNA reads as TGCGCCAGCAGCCAATACGGACAGTCCCAAGAGACCCAGTACTTC.

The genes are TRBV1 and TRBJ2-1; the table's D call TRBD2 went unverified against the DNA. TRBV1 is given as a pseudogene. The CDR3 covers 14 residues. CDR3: CTSSQALVSNEQFF. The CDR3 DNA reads TGCACCAGCAGCCAAGCACTAGTTTCCAATGAGCAGTTCTTC.

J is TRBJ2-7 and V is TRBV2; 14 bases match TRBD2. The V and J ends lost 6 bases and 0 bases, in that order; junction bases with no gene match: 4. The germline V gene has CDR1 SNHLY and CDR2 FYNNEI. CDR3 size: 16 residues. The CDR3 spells CASRGLAGASSYEQYF. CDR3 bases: TGTGCCAGCAGGGGACTAGCGGGGGCGAGCTCCTACGAGCAGTACTTC.

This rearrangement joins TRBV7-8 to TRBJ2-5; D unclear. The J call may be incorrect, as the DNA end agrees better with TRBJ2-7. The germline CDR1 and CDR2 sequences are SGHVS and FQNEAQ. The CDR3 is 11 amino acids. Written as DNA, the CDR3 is TGTGCCAGCAGCGGAGCCTACGAGCAGTACTTC. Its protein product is CASSGAYEQYF.

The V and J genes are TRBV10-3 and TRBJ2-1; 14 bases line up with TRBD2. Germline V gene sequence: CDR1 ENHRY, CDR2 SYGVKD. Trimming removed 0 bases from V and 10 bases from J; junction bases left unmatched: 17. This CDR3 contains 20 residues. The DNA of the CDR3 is TGTGCCATCAGTGAGTCGAAGATGCTCGGGACTAGCGGGGGCCTCTCGGAGCAGTTCTTC. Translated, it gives CAISESKMLGTSGGLSEQFF.

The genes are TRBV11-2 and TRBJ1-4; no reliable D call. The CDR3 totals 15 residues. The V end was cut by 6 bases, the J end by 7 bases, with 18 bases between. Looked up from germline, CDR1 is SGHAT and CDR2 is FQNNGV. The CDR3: CASSPYPIRGEKLFF. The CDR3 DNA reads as TGTGCCAGCAGTCCTTACCCCATTAGAGGTGAAAAACTGTTTTTT.

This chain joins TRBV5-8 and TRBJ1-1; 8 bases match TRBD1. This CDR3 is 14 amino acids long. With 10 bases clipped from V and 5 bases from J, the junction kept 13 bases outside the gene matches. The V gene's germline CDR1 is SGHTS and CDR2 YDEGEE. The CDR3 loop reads CACRVGTGETEAFF. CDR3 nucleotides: TGTGCCTGCCGTGTCGGGACAGGCGAGACTGAAGCTTTCTTT.